The entry below gives a single TCR beta chain sequence along with its context. The data derive from a study of blood T cell repertoires in COVID-19. Sequenced by immunoSEQ multiplex PCR; TCRdb stores in-frame clones only, minus some. The data hold about 33,000 clones, with approximately 81% observed a single time. This CDR3 is 15 amino acids long. V was clipped by 5 bases and J by 6 bases; unmatched bases: 6. Germline V gene lookup returns CDR1 SGHRS and CDR2 YFSETQ. Sequencing used peripheral blood. The chain couples TRBV5-1 to TRBJ2-1, with 12 bases identical to TRBD2. This sequence was found in an elderly man with acute or convalescent COVID-19. CDR3 loop: CASSFLAGGRNEQFF. The CDR3 DNA is TGCGCCAGCAGTTTCCTAGCGGGGGGGCGCAATGAGCAGTTCTTC. Based on the CDR3 plus reference TRBV5-1 and TRBJ2-1, the full variable domain is KAGVTQTPRYLIKTRGQQVTLSCSPISGHRSVSWYQQTPGQGLQFLFEYFSETQRNKGNFPGRFSGRQFSNSRSEMNVSTLELGDSALYLCASSFLAGGRNEQFFGPGTRLTVL.